Each of the 8 T cell receptor beta chains below was sequenced from the same sample in a study of glioma-infiltrating T cells. The iRepertoire nested amplicon-rescue multiplex PCR amplified TCR alpha and beta CDR3s from RNA. In TCRdb, the multiplex PCR reads were re-called with MiXCR into one record per CDR3 protein. In the table there are around 190,000 distinct CDR3 sequences, 32% of which are singletons. Sequencing used glioma tissue, nonneoplastic brain tissue, or PBMCs (not recorded which). The receptors stem from a human donor with low-grade glioma or glioblastoma, undergoing nonglioma brain surgery, or in good health (not recorded which).

This clonotype appeared many times. This chain uses TRBV6-1 with TRBJ2-7, with 10 nucleotides matching TRBD1. Germline loops: CDR1 MNHNS, CDR2 SASEGT. V trimming: 9 bases; J trimming: 6 bases; junction bases outside the gene matches: 11. CDR3 size: 14 residues. The CDR3 DNA sequence: TGTGCCAGGAAGGGGACAGGGGCTTACTGCGAGCAGTACTTC. It is translated as CARKGTGAYCEQYF.

This clonotype was picked up many times. The CDR3 region has the DNA TGTGCCAGTAGTGAGGACAGCTTAACTAACTATGGCTACACCTTC. This gives the protein CASSEDSLTNYGYTF. The chain is built from TRBV19 and TRBJ1-2; maybe TRBD1 (6 bases). Germline V CDR1 and CDR2: LNHDA, SQIVND (reference sequence). The CDR3 loop spans 15 amino acids. V was pared by 5 bases and J by 0 bases, with 13 bases between.

In its sample, this clonotype was seen many times. This chain connects TRBV7-2 to TRBJ2-1, with a weak D call TRBD1 (6 bases). The V end was cut by 3 bases, the J end by 4 bases, with 13 bases between. CDR1 is SGHTA, CDR2 FQGNSA, per germline. The length of the CDR3 is 15 residues. The CDR3 DNA reads as TGTGCCAGCAGCTTCTCGAAGCAGGGGTACAATGAGCAGTTCTTC. Its translation is CASSFSKQGYNEQFF.

This clonotype came up many times. The chain links TRBV20-1 to TRBJ1-2; 10 nucleotides align to TRBD1. Germline-derived CDR1 and CDR2 are DFQATT and SNEGSKA (reference sequence). V lost 6 bases, J lost 7 bases, and 8 bases stayed unmatched. The CDR3 covers 13 residues. The CDR3 sequence is CSAPDRGPFGYTF. The CDR3 DNA reads as TGCAGTGCACCTGACAGGGGGCCGTTTGGCTACACCTTC.

The table lists this clonotype with many counts. The chain employs TRBV7-9 and TRBJ2-5; 10 bases fit TRBD2. The CDR3 is made up of 15 amino acids. The V gene end was trimmed by 8 bases and the J gene end by 5 bases; junction bases not matched to a gene: 11. Germline V lookup: CDR1 SEHNR, CDR2 FQNEAQ (reference sequence). The CDR3, as DNA: TGTGCCAGCGGACCTCAAAGCGGGGGGGTGGAGACCCAGTACTTC. Its protein is CASGPQSGGVETQYF.

The chain carries TRBV27 and TRBJ1-5; no clear D gene. Between the trimmed V and J ends, which lost 6 bases and 4 bases, there was a span of 13 bases. The CDR3 has 14 residues. Germline CDR1 is MNHEY and CDR2 is SMNVEV (reference sequence). CDR3 sequence: CASSWYTRNQPQHF. The CDR3 nucleotides are TGTGCCAGCAGCTGGTACACTAGAAATCAGCCCCAGCATTTT.

Many counts were recorded for this clonotype. The chain recombines TRBV7-9 with TRBJ1-1, with a possible D match to TRBD1 (5 bases). Germline-derived CDR1 and CDR2 are SEHNR and FQNEAQ (reference sequence). The CDR3 extends over 15 amino acids. The V and J ends lost 2 bases and 3 bases respectively, with 13 bases between them. The CDR3 coding sequence is TGTGCCAGCAGCTTAATGCAGGGCCCGGACACTGAAGCTTTCTTT. Protein sequence: CASSLMQGPDTEAFF.

This clonotype was observed at least ten times. V is TRBV7-2 and J is TRBJ2-7; 12 bases match TRBD2. The ends lost 3 bases at V and 2 bases at J; junction bases unmatched: 2. CDR3 size: 15 residues. The germline gives CDR1 SGHTA, CDR2 FQGNSA. The CDR3 loop reads CASSLGLAGAYEQYF. The CDR3 DNA reads as TGTGCCAGCAGCTTGGGACTAGCGGGTGCCTACGAGCAGTACTTC.